Presented here are 10 T cell receptor beta chains from one specimen sequenced in a study of radiotherapy plus CTLA-4 blockade in lung cancer. The table came from immunoSEQ multiplex PCR; TCRdb's copy has only in-frame clones and leaves some out. The sample holds approximately 75,000 clones; approximately 78% are singletons and the top ten take around 7.1%. Specimen: peripheral blood, collected from a patient treated with radiotherapy plus ipilimumab. These receptors came from a human donor with non-small cell lung cancer who had a complete response to radiotherapy plus ipilimumab.

The chain uses TRBV12-5 and TRBJ1-4; D remains ambiguous. The V and J ends lost 5 bases and 8 bases respectively, with 18 bases between them. The CDR3 runs to 15 residues. Germline CDR1 reads LGHNT; CDR2 reads FRNRAP. The CDR3 DNA reads as TGTGCTAGTGGTCTAAGGGCCGAGGGTGGGGAAAAACTGTTTTTT. The encoded protein is CASGLRAEGGEKLFF.

This rearrangement joins TRBV4-1 to TRBJ1-5; 10 bases fit TRBD1. CDR1 and CDR2 from the germline V gene are MGHRA and YSYEKL. V lost 3 bases to trimming and J lost 6 bases; unmatched junction nucleotides: 5. This CDR3 is 15 amino acids long. In DNA form, the CDR3 reads TGCGCCAGCAGCCAGTGGACAGGGGGGAGTCAGCCCCAGCATTTT. The encoded protein is CASSQWTGGSQPQHF.

The J gene is TRBJ1-1, the V gene TRBV5-1, with 9 bases identical to TRBD1. Per germline, CDR1 SGHRS and CDR2 YFSETQ. The CDR3 covers 17 residues. The trim removed 0 bases at V and 0 bases at J, leaving 6 bases unmatched. The CDR3 nucleotides are TGCGCCAGCAGCTTGGACCGGACAGGGGATATGAACACTGAAGCTTTCTTT. Protein: CASSLDRTGDMNTEAFF.

This chain connects TRBV14 to TRBJ1-3; D uncertain. Germline CDR1 and CDR2: SGHDN and FVKESK. V was clipped by 0 bases and J by 12 bases, with 15 bases between them. The CDR3 sequence is 14 residues long. Here the CDR3 DNA reads TGTGCCAGCAGCCAAGAAGATAGACATCGGGGCATATATTTT. Translated, it gives CASSQEDRHRGIYF.

This chain joins TRBV19 and TRBJ1-5; 9 bases line up with TRBD1. This CDR3 is 15 amino acids long. Germline CDR1 is LNHDA and CDR2 is SQIVND (reference sequence). V lost 6 bases, J lost 1 base, and 4 bases stayed unmatched. As DNA, the CDR3 is TGTGCCAGTAGCCTAGGGACAGGGAGCAATCAGCCCCAGCATTTT. Amino acids: CASSLGTGSNQPQHF.

The chain employs TRBV7-2 and TRBJ2-1, with D uncertain. V gave up 5 bases and J gave up 9 bases, with 14 bases separating them. The CDR3 consists of 13 residues. Germline CDR1 and CDR2: SGHTA and FQGNSA. CDR3 sequence reads: CASSLAIAREQFF. The CDR3, as DNA: TGTGCCAGCAGCCTGGCTATAGCACGTGAGCAGTTCTTC.

CDR3 sequence: CSVATLSGANVLTF. The CDR3, as DNA: TGCAGCGTTGCAACACTCTCTGGGGCCAACGTCCTGACTTTC. V is TRBV29-1 and J is TRBJ2-6; D gene uncertain. This CDR3 comprises 14 residues. Germline CDR1 is SQVTM and CDR2 is ANQGSEA. Trimming left V 4 bases short and J 0 bases short, with 7 bases between.

The chain carries TRBV19 and TRBJ1-6; D is possibly TRBD1 (5 bases). Trimming removed 0 bases from V and 8 bases from J, with 5 bases in between. The germline V gene has CDR1 LNHDA and CDR2 SQIVND (reference sequence). The CDR3 has 13 amino acids. CDR3 sequence reads: CASSIEGDSPLHF. CDR3 nucleotides: TGTGCCAGTAGTATAGAAGGGGATTCACCCCTCCACTTT.

The rearrangement joins TRBV2 to TRBJ1-2; possibly TRBD1 for D (5 bases). Germline values: CDR1 SNHLY, CDR2 FYNNEI. The V gene lost 10 bases and the J gene lost 4 bases, with 10 bases spanning the gap. The CDR3 has 11 amino acids. CDR3: CATTDSYGYTF. The CDR3 region has the DNA TGTGCCACCACCGACAGCTATGGCTACACCTTC.

The chain couples TRBV7-9 to TRBJ2-1, with D possibly TRBD2 on 5 matching bases. V was clipped by 8 bases and J by 0 bases, with 14 bases between them. Germline V CDR1 and CDR2: SEHNR, FQNEAQ (reference sequence). CDR3 length equals 15 residues. The CDR3 DNA is TGTGCCAGCGGAGAGAGGGTGGACTCCTACAATGAGCAGTTCTTC. Its protein is CASGERVDSYNEQFF.